A single sample gave rise to the 22 T cell receptor beta chains below, sequenced in a study of PD-L1 blockade in urothelial cancer. Profiled with immunoSEQ multiplex PCR; TCRdb holds only in-frame clones, not every one. The table shows tens of thousands of clones, with roughly 87% occurring only once. Material: PBMCs, obtained around atezolizumab (anti-PD-L1) treatment. All receptors come from a man in his sixties or seventies with urothelial cancer.

The rearrangement uses TRBV10-2 and TRBJ2-3, with TRBD2 matching over 10 bases. The V segment lost 6 bases and the J segment 2 bases; nucleotides outside the gene matches: 11. There are 17 residues in the CDR3. From germline, CDR1 is WSHSY and CDR2 SAAADI. The CDR3 sequence: CASRGAGGSIFTDTQYF. In nucleotides, the CDR3 is TGCGCCAGCAGAGGAGCGGGAGGGTCGATATTCACAGATACGCAGTATTTT.

This rearrangement joins TRBV19 to TRBJ1-2; D might be TRBD1 (5 bases). The CDR3 sequence is 14 residues long. The germline V gene has CDR1 LNHDA and CDR2 SQIVND (reference sequence). Trimming stripped 3 bases from V and 2 bases from J, with 10 bases between. CDR3 in DNA: TGTGCCAGTAGTATGACGACAGTAAACTATGGCTACACCTTC. Translating gives CASSMTTVNYGYTF.

This clone showed up just once. The chain combines TRBV14 with TRBJ2-7; D gene unclear. The CDR3 sequence is 13 residues long. Trimming removed 0 bases at V and 6 bases at J, with 9 bases between. Germline V gene sequence: CDR1 SGHDN, CDR2 FVKESK. CDR3 loop: CASSQDLTLEQYF. The CDR3 nucleotides are TGTGCCAGCAGCCAAGACTTGACACTCGAGCAGTACTTC.

The rearrangement joins TRBV29-1 to TRBJ2-5; 10 bases match TRBD2. The CDR3 totals 13 residues. Germline values: CDR1 SQVTM, CDR2 ANQGSEA. Germline trimming cut 5 bases from V and 5 bases from J; bases unmatched to any gene: 5. CDR3 DNA sequence: TGCAGCGTTACCCTTAGCGGGAGGGAGACCCAGTACTTC. As protein: CSVTLSGRETQYF.

The rearrangement joins TRBV5-4 to TRBJ1-2; 10 bases align to TRBD1. Germline V gene lookup returns CDR1 SGHNT and CDR2 YYREEE (reference sequence). J gave up 7 bases and V 4 bases, and 7 bases lay outside the gene matches. This CDR3 has 14 amino acids. The CDR3 region is CASSHPDRGPGYTF. The CDR3 DNA sequence: TGTGCCAGCAGCCATCCAGACAGGGGGCCTGGCTACACCTTC. The full variable domain, completed using reference TRBV5-4 and TRBJ1-2, is ETGVTQSPTHLIKTRGQQVTLRCSSQSGHNTVSWYQQALGQGPQFIFQYYREEENGRGNFPPRFSGLQFPNYSSELNVNALELDDSALYLCASSHPDRGPGYTFGSGTRLTVV.

Note on this clone: Compared with germline, one end of the junction differs, possibly owing to a read error. The CDR3 reads CASSPRQGRNTGELFF. As DNA, the CDR3 is TGTGCCAGCAGCCCCAGACAGGGGCGGAACACCGGGGAGCTATTTTTT. The genes are TRBV7-3 and TRBJ2-2; 8 bases agree with TRBD1. Germline lookup yields CDR1 SGHTA and CDR2 FQGTGA. The length of the CDR3 is 16 residues.

This chain uses TRBV30 with TRBJ1-1, with a possible D match to TRBD1 (6 bases). Germline V gene data show CDR1 as GTSNPN and CDR2 as SVGIG (reference sequence). The CDR3 is made up of 14 amino acids. The V gene lost 5 bases and the J gene lost 10 bases, with 23 bases spanning the gap. The CDR3 DNA reads TGTGCCTGGCTAAAGACTACCCAGGGGCGCGGAGCTTTCTTT. Its translation: CAWLKTTQGRGAFF.

This rearrangement joins TRBV4-1 to TRBJ2-3; 10 bases are shared with TRBD2. The CDR3 is 16 amino acids. The V segment lost 4 bases and the J segment 3 bases; nucleotides outside the gene matches: 7. CDR1 MGHRA and CDR2 YSYEKL come from the germline V gene. The CDR3 protein is CASSREPSGRTDTQYF. CDR3 nucleotides: TGCGCCAGCAGCCGAGAGCCTAGCGGGAGAACAGATACGCAGTATTTT.

This sequence joins TRBV19 and TRBJ2-7, with 9 nucleotides matching TRBD1. Germline lookup yields CDR1 LNHDA and CDR2 SQIVND (reference sequence). V was pared by 3 bases and J by 2 bases, with 8 bases of the junction left unmatched. The CDR3 totals 16 residues. The CDR3 region is CASSMGNRDRAYEQYF. The CDR3 nucleotides are TGTGCCAGTAGTATGGGTAACCGGGACAGGGCCTACGAGCAGTACTTC.

The chain carries TRBV6-4 and TRBJ2-1; D perhaps matches TRBD2 (6 bases). CDR1 is MRHNA, CDR2 SNTAGT, per germline. The CDR3 sequence is 18 residues long. V dropped 0 bases and J dropped 1 base, with 16 bases sitting between them. In DNA, the CDR3 is TGTGCCAGCAGTGACTCGATCCATAGACGGGGGTCCTACAATGAGCAGTTCTTC. The encoded protein is CASSDSIHRRGSYNEQFF.

This chain links TRBV28 with TRBJ1-2, with TRBD1 matching over 9 bases. The CDR3 runs to 13 residues. Germline CDR1 MDHEN, CDR2 SYDVKM. Trimming removed 9 bases from V and 7 bases from J; junction bases left unmatched: 9. CDR3 bases: TGTGCCAGTCTACGGGGACAGGGAGGTGGCTACACCTTC. It yields the protein CASLRGQGGGYTF.

This chain links TRBV18 with TRBJ2-1; 10 nucleotides line up with TRBD1. After removal of 1 base from V and 0 bases from J, the junction contained 6 bases not matched to a gene. Germline CDR1 KGHSH, CDR2 LQKENI. The CDR3 contains 18 residues. The CDR3 DNA is TGTGCCAGCTCACCACGGGACAGGGGAGTTAGCTCCTACAATGAGCAGTTCTTC. Translated, it gives CASSPRDRGVSSYNEQFF.

With regard to this clone: An end of the junction differs from the germline gene, which may be a read error. V gene TRBV7-7 combines with J gene TRBJ2-1; 10 bases fit TRBD2. The CDR3 extends over 15 amino acids. Per germline, CDR1 SSHAT and CDR2 FNYEAQ (reference sequence). Here the CDR3 DNA reads TGTGCTAGCAGCCCTGAATCGGGACTAGCGACCGAGCAGTTCTTC. Its protein product is CASSPESGLATEQFF.

The chain employs TRBV6-5 and TRBJ1-5; D remains ambiguous. The germline V gene has CDR1 MNHEY and CDR2 SVGAGI. With 6 bases removed from V and 0 bases from J, the gap between germline ends came to 12 bases. This CDR3 has 15 amino acids. CDR3 loop: CASRMGRNSNQPQHF. The CDR3 DNA reads as TGTGCCAGCAGGATGGGCAGGAATAGCAATCAGCCCCAGCATTTT.

This rearrangement joins TRBV11-2 to TRBJ2-3, with 13 bases that match TRBD2. V lost 1 base, J lost 0 bases, and 1 base stayed unmatched. The CDR3 has 17 residues. CDR1 and CDR2 from the germline V gene are SGHAT and FQNNGV. The DNA of the CDR3 is TGTGCCAGCAGCTTAGCGGGACTAGCGGGAAGCACAGATACGCAGTATTTT. Translated: CASSLAGLAGSTDTQYF.

This clone occurred once. The V gene is TRBV7-2, the J gene TRBJ2-7; tentatively, D is TRBD2 (6 bases). The CDR3 runs to 16 residues. Germline CDR1 SGHTA, CDR2 FQGNSA. V lost 0 bases, J lost 0 bases, and 12 bases lay in between. CDR3 residues: CASSLAGSGSSYEQYF. The CDR3 nucleotides are TGTGCCAGCAGCTTAGCGGGTAGCGGCAGCTCCTACGAGCAGTACTTC. The full variable domain, its missing parts supplied by reference TRBV7-2 and TRBJ2-7, is GAGVSQSPSNKVTEKGKDVELRCDPISGHTALYWYRQSLGQGLEFLIYFQGNSAPDKSGLPSDRFSAERTGGSVSTLTIQRTQQEDSAVYLCASSLAGSGSSYEQYFGPGTRLTVT.

The rearrangement links TRBV15 to TRBJ2-7; D unresolved. Per germline, CDR1 LNHNV and CDR2 YYDKDF (reference sequence). The CDR3 length is 14 residues. The V and J ends lost 0 bases and 5 bases respectively, with 11 bases between them. The CDR3 reads CATSRDVATNEQYF. In DNA, the CDR3 is TGTGCCACCAGCAGAGATGTGGCAACCAACGAGCAGTACTTC.

V gene TRBV5-1 combines with J gene TRBJ1-1, with D possibly matching TRBD1 (5 bases). V gave up 3 bases and J gave up 0 bases, with 15 bases separating them. The CDR3 covers 16 residues. Germline V CDR1 and CDR2: SGHRS, YFSETQ. The CDR3 spells CASSWGLGGMNTEAFF. As DNA, the CDR3 is TGCGCCAGCAGCTGGGGACTTGGGGGAATGAACACTGAAGCTTTCTTT. The whole variable domain, filled in from reference TRBV5-1 and TRBJ1-1, reads KAGVTQTPRYLIKTRGQQVTLSCSPISGHRSVSWYQQTPGQGLQFLFEYFSETQRNKGNFPGRFSGRQFSNSRSEMNVSTLELGDSALYLCASSWGLGGMNTEAFFGQGTRLTVV.

The chain recombines TRBV5-1 with TRBJ1-2; 7 bases align to TRBD1. The CDR3 covers 14 residues. The junction had 5 bases not matched to a gene; V was cut back by 4 bases and J by 2 bases. Germline CDR1 reads SGHRS; CDR2 reads YFSETQ. The CDR3 loop is CASSPGQPNYGYTF. The CDR3 nucleotides read TGCGCCAGCAGCCCGGGACAGCCGAACTATGGCTACACCTTC.

V and J are TRBV5-6 and TRBJ2-7, with D tentatively TRBD1 (6 bases). Germline V gene sequence: CDR1 SGHDT, CDR2 YYEEEE. CDR3 length: 14 residues. Trimming shortened V by 4 bases and J by 8 bases, and 19 bases separated the two germline ends. Here the CDR3 reads CASSVGKTGIQQYF. The CDR3 DNA is TGTGCCAGCAGCGTGGGCAAAACAGGGATACAGCAGTACTTC.

This chain uses TRBV21-1 with TRBJ2-1; the tabulated D call, TRBD2, remains unverified against the DNA. TRBV21-1 is a recognized pseudogene. CDR3 length: 17 residues. This chain's CDR3 is CASSKEASGSAYNEQFF. CDR3 coding DNA: TGTGCCAGCAGCAAAGAAGCTAGCGGGAGCGCCTACAATGAGCAGTTCTTC.

DNA of the CDR3: TGTGCTAGTGCCCGATTCCCGGGACAGTACGAGCAGTACTTC. Protein: CASARFPGQYEQYF. V usage is TRBV12-5 and J usage is TRBJ2-7; 7 positions agree with TRBD1. CDR3 length: 14 amino acids. Germline loops: CDR1 LGHNT, CDR2 FRNRAP. With V trimmed by 7 bases and J by 4 bases, 10 bases remained unmatched. The variable domain in full, completed from reference TRBV12-5 and TRBJ2-7, reads DARVTQTPRHKVTEMGQEVTMRCQPILGHNTVFWYRQTMMQGLELLAYFRNRAPLDDSGMPKDRFSAEMPDATLATLKIQPSEPRDSAVYFCASARFPGQYEQYFGPGTRLTVT.